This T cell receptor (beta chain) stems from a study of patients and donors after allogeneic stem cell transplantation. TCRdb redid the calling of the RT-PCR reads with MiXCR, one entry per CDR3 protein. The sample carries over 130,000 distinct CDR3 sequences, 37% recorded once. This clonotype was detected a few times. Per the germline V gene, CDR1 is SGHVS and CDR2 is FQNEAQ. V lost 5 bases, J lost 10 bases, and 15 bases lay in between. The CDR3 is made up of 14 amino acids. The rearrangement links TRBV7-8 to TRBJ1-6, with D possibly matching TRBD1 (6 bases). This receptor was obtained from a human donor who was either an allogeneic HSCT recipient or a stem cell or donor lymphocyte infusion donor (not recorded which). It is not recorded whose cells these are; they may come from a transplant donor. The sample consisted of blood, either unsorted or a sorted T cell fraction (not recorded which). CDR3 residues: CASSLGQGRSPLHF. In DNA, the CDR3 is TGTGCCAGCAGCCTGGGGCAGGGGAGATCACCCCTCCACTTT.